The clone carrying this TCR beta chain was counted once. Its antigen is unidentified. TCRdb re-analysed the reads in MiXCR, keeping a single row per CDR3 protein. This sample has about 5,200 distinct CDR3 sequences, with less than 20% found just once. This specimen belongs to a study of liver allograft versus peripheral blood T cells. Study as a whole: Blood and transplanted-liver T cell receptor repertoires from recipients were compared. Regarding the study as a whole: In liver allografts, T cell receptor repertoires reportedly differed from the repertoires found in peripheral blood.

The CDR3 consists of 15 residues. Trimming removed 5 bases from V and 2 bases from J; junction bases left unmatched: 4. Germline CDR1 reads LNHNV; CDR2 reads YYDKDF (reference sequence). This chain connects TRBV15 to TRBJ1-3; 9 bases agree with TRBD1. This TCR was sampled from a human patient who had a liver transplant. The graft donor may be the source of some T cells. The CDR3 is CATSVWDRAGNTIYF. DNA for the CDR3: TGTGCCACCAGCGTTTGGGACAGGGCTGGAAACACCATATATTTT.